These T cell receptor beta chains were read from a single sample in a study of graft-versus-host responses after intestinal transplantation. These TCRs are of unknown antigen specificity. Only in-frame clones appear in the TCRdb table, and some are missing; sequencing was by immunoSEQ multiplex PCR. Of approximately 90,000 clones listed, about 93% are singletons. The sequencing here drew on unstimulated CD8+ T cells sorted from spleen or lymph node cells, taken before intestinal transplant. The receptors were gathered from a human donor who received an intestinal transplant. The CDR3 runs from the conserved cysteine through the conserved F or W. A D gene is named only where the DNA matches it firmly. A clone size is listed for some rows: how often the clone was seen (once, few, many), or a class if it is expanded.

NA	NA	TRBV9	CASSVGAGSYEQYF
NA	NA	TRBV27	CASSLRGSGNTIYF
NA	NA	TRBV27	CASSSGYSNQPQHF
NA	NA	TRBV7-6	CASSLGQRSSYNEQFF
NA	TRBD1	TRBV7-9	CASSLVYRGRPNYGYTF
NA	TRBD1	TRBV5-6	CASSSATGGWETQYF
NA	NA	TRBV7-9	CASSLGQPEAFF
once	TRBD2	TRBV27	CASSPTSAEQFF
NA	NA	TRBV4-3	CASSQDFPDPGELFF
NA	NA	TRBV4-3	CASSQVRGNGELFF
NA	TRBD2	TRBV11-3	CASTVYGGVYNEQFF
NA	NA	TRBV27	CASSLSPTFRQNTGELFF
NA	NA	TRBV7-2	CASSLFSGRGNTEAFF
NA	TRBD2	TRBV19	CASSALAGMAYEQYF